The entry below gives a single TCR beta chain sequence along with its context. This clonotype was recorded many times. Its antigen remains unidentified. The input lacks base qualities; no much larger clone sits a single base away. The sample was run on an Illumina HiSeq 2500. Quantitative 5'-RACE with molecular barcodes was the method used to prepare the TCR beta libraries. From the authors' description of their analysis: A new computational method based on a probabilistic model of VDJ rearrangement was used to identify disease-linked TCR variants. The public sequencing data were trimmed at Q25 with fastp and processed into clonotypes with MiXCR by TCRdb, which kept only in-frame beta chains. Records with the same CDR3 protein are collapsed into one entry carrying the most frequent genes and DNA. The V and J calls here are based on TCRdb, not the publication. This sample gives some 240,000 distinct CDR3 sequences in total; 5.5% to 7.5% of them show up just once. The top ten clonotypes cover about 14% of the sample.

The sample belongs to a study of CD8 T cells in ankylosing spondylitis (dated by TCRdb to 2016 to 2017). Notes on the research overall: T cell receptor beta repertoires were profiled in healthy donors and ankylosing spondylitis patients so that disease-linked TCR variants could be found. The full study cohort was made up of about 25 ankylosing spondylitis patients and approximately 100 healthy donors. Peripheral blood samples were taken, and synovial fluid was additionally collected from ankylosing spondylitis patients.

General findings and caveats noted by the study authors: Blood from ankylosing spondylitis patients appeared to be characterized by a TCR beta motif made up of several highly homologous amino acid variants. Significant enrichment of the disease-linked clones was reported in matched synovial fluid samples from ankylosing spondylitis patients. A CD8+ phenotype was shown by the disease-linked clones, which were found at relatively low frequencies in peripheral blood. Some of the motif variants had been reported before in the synovial fluid and blood of reactive arthritis patients, a finding that suggests common disease-initiation mechanisms.

From a lookup of the germline V gene (reference sequence), CDR1 and CDR2 are MNHEY and SMNVEV. Between the V and J ends, shortened by 5 bases and 1 base respectively, the junction contains 12 bases. Spanning cysteine to phenylalanine, the CDR3 consists of 14 amino acids. Only the CDR3 region is kept as DNA, spanning 42 bases read in frame from base 1. Sample: blood, either unsorted or a sorted T cell fraction (not recorded which). This TCR was sampled from a male donor with ankylosing spondylitis. This chain is built from TRBV27 and TRBJ2-7, with the identity of the D gene unclear. Here is the DNA: TGTGCCAGCAGTGGGGTAATGGGATCCTACGAGCAGTACTTC. This is translated as CASSGVMGSYEQYF.